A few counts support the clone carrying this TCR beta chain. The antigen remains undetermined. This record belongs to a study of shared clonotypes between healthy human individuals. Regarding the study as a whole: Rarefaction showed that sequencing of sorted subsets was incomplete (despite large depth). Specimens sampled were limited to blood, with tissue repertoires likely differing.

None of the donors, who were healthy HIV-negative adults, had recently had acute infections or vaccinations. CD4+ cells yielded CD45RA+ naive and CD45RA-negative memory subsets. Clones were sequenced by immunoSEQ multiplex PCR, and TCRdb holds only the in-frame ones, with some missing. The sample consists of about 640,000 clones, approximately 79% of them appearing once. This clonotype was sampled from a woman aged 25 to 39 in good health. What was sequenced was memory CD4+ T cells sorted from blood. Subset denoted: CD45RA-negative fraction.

CDR3 DNA: TGCGCCAGCAGCCTTGGGGCAGGGAACGATGGCTACACCTTC. It translates to CASSLGAGNDGYTF. The chain links TRBV5-1 to TRBJ1-2; a possible D gene is TRBD1 (5 bases). The CDR3 has 14 residues. Trimming stripped 4 bases from V and 6 bases from J, with 16 bases between. Per germline, CDR1 SGHRS and CDR2 YFSETQ.